This T cell receptor (beta chain) comes out of a study of blood T cell repertoires in COVID-19. On the study more broadly: Spain, Italy and the United States supplied samples that represented acute and convalescent COVID-19. T cells, B-cell-depleted T cells, or PBMCs supplied cDNA or gDNA.

The ends lost 8 bases at V and 3 bases at J; junction bases unmatched: 6. The CDR3 is 13 amino acids. CDR1 and CDR2 from the germline V gene are LGHNA and YSLEER. As originally analysed: Amplification of reference gene primers was used by the study to estimate nucleated cell counts. Some clones are missing from TCRdb's copy, which holds only in-frame ones; the method was immunoSEQ multiplex PCR. The DNA was the basis for D and trimming; V, J and clone size are from that table. The repertoire holds about 140,000 clones, with just under 90% as singletons. The TCR sequence derives from a woman of 80 years or more with acute or convalescent COVID-19. Sequencing input: peripheral blood. This sequence joins TRBV4-3 and TRBJ2-7, with 8 bases lining up with TRBD1. The CDR3 loop is CASGRDRHYEQYF. The CDR3 coding sequence is TGCGCCAGCGGAAGGGACAGGCACTACGAGCAGTACTTC.